The 25 T cell receptor beta chains below come from one sample, sequenced in a study of shared T cell receptors in the human thymus. Data came from immunoSEQ multiplex PCR; TCRdb stores just in-frame clones and leaves some out. This sample has some 720,000 clones, with roughly 90% found just once. These sequences were also reported in another study, on human thymus T cells.

Sequencing used thymocytes. The receptors shown here come from a boy under two years old with a congenital heart defect.

J is TRBJ2-7 and V is TRBV5-6, with 8 nucleotides matching TRBD1. The CDR3 has 16 amino acids. Germline V gene sequence: CDR1 SGHDT, CDR2 YYEEEE. The J segment lost 0 bases and the V segment lost 0 bases, leaving 5 bases of the junction unmatched. As DNA, the CDR3 is TGTGCCAGCAGCTTGGGCAGGGGGCGATCCTCCTACGAGCAGTACTTC. This sequence encodes CASSLGRGRSSYEQYF.

The chain carries TRBV12-5 and TRBJ2-7, with D hard to call. The CDR3 runs 12 residues. V shed 5 bases and J shed 7 bases, with 12 bases lying between them. CDR1 LGHNT and CDR2 FRNRAP come from the germline V gene. CDR3 in amino acids: CASGPSAAEQYF. CDR3 DNA sequence: TGTGCTAGTGGTCCCTCGGCGGCGGAGCAGTACTTC.

This clone was seen once. CDR3 sequence (DNA): TGTGCCAGCAGCCTCACTAGCGGGAGGCACGAGCAGTACTTC. Its translation: CASSLTSGRHEQYF. J is TRBJ2-7 and V is TRBV5-4; 12 nucleotides agree with TRBD2. Germline trimming cut 4 bases from V and 5 bases from J; bases unmatched to any gene: 4. CDR3 length: 14 residues. Germline V lookup: CDR1 SGHNT, CDR2 YYREEE (reference sequence).

This clone came up once. The chain employs TRBV4-2 and TRBJ2-1; TRBD2 matches at 10 bases. This CDR3 contains 21 residues. Germline CDR1 reads LGHNA; CDR2 reads YNFKEQ. With 0 bases clipped from V and 3 bases from J, the junction kept 17 bases outside the gene matches. As DNA, the CDR3 is TGTGCCAGCAGCCAAGATATGGGACTAGCGTCCATCTCGGCCTTCTACAATGAGCAGTTCTTC. Translated: CASSQDMGLASISAFYNEQFF.

This chain uses TRBV5-6 with TRBJ2-1, with TRBD2 matching over 11 bases. Trimming took 3 bases from V and 5 from J; bases not matched to a gene: 7. The CDR3 covers 16 residues. Germline CDR1 and CDR2: SGHDT and YYEEEE. The CDR3 DNA follows: TGTGCCAGCAGCTCAGTCACTAGCGGGAGACACAATGAGCAGTTCTTC. Translating it yields CASSSVTSGRHNEQFF.

The chain is built from TRBV11-3 and TRBJ1-3, with TRBD1 matching over 10 bases. CDR3 length equals 16 residues. The V gene's germline CDR1 is SGHNT and CDR2 YENEEA. V was pared by 3 bases and J by 1 base, with 3 bases of the junction left unmatched. The DNA of the CDR3 is TGTGCCAGCAGCTTGGGACAGGGGAATTCTGGAAACACCATATATTTT. It codes for CASSLGQGNSGNTIYF. Supplemented by reference TRBV11-3 and TRBJ1-3, the full variable domain reads EAGVVQSPRYKIIEKKQPVAFWCNPISGHNTLYWYLQNLGQGPELLIRYENEEAVDDSQLPKDRFSAERLKGVDSTLKIQPAELGDSAVYLCASSLGQGNSGNTIYFGEGSWLTVV.

The chain is built from TRBV7-9 and TRBJ2-3; tentative D call: TRBD2 (6 bases). Trimming shortened V by 2 bases and J by 7 bases, and 10 bases separated the two germline ends. CDR3 size: 13 residues. Germline loops: CDR1 SEHNR, CDR2 FQNEAQ (reference sequence). The CDR3 is CASSLYGGNTQYF. The CDR3 DNA sequence: TGTGCCAGCAGCTTATATGGGGGGAATACGCAGTATTTT. Looking up the rest from reference TRBV7-9 and TRBJ2-3 gives the full variable domain: DTGVSQNPRHKITKRGQNVTFRCDPISEHNRLYWYRQTLGQGPEFLTYFQNEAQLEKSRLLSDRFSAERPKGSFSTLEIQRTEQGDSAMYLCASSLYGGNTQYFGPGTRLTVL.

This clone was recorded once. The chain recombines TRBV4-1 with TRBJ2-3; perhaps TRBD2 as D (5 bases). Between the trimmed V and J ends, which lost 3 bases and 4 bases, there was a span of 20 bases. The CDR3 loop spans 17 amino acids. The V gene's germline CDR1 is MGHRA and CDR2 YSYEKL. CDR3 nucleotide sequence: TGCGCCAGCAGCCAGCCTATTGCCCGGGGAGAAGCAGATACGCAGTATTTT. Protein: CASSQPIARGEADTQYF.

The genes are TRBV19 and TRBJ2-1; tentatively, D is TRBD1 (6 bases). The CDR3 runs 15 residues. Germline V CDR1 and CDR2: LNHDA, SQIVND (reference sequence). V was pared by 6 bases and J by 6 bases, with 18 bases between. CDR3 bases: TGTGCCAGTAGCTGGGGGCAGGGAAAGGGCAATGAGCAGTTCTTC. It specifies CASSWGQGKGNEQFF.

The V gene is TRBV6-1, the J gene TRBJ2-7; 7 bases agree with TRBD2. The CDR3 spans 15 residues. The ends lost 2 bases at V and 1 base at J; junction bases unmatched: 5. Germline-derived CDR1 and CDR2 are MNHNS and SASEGT. CDR3 sequence: CASSEQRDLSYEQYF. The CDR3 coding sequence is TGTGCCAGCAGTGAACAGCGGGACCTATCCTACGAGCAGTACTTC.

The chain links TRBV27 to TRBJ2-1; 14 bases are shared with TRBD2. The CDR3 sequence is 18 residues long. V lost 6 bases to trimming and J lost 6 bases; unmatched junction nucleotides: 13. Germline CDR1 MNHEY, CDR2 SMNVEV (reference sequence). CDR3 bases: TGTGCCAGCAGCCCAGAGCCCAGACTAGCGGGAGGGGTCAATGAGCAGTTCTTC. Translation: CASSPEPRLAGGVNEQFF.

This chain links TRBV4-2 with TRBJ2-7, with 11 bases fitting TRBD2. Germline V gives CDR1 LGHNA, CDR2 YNFKEQ. J was trimmed by 0 bases and V by 1 base; bases with no gene match: 14. The CDR3 sequence is 20 residues long. For the CDR3, the DNA is TGTGCCAGCAGCCAAGGGATAGCGCTAGCGGGAGGATGGGTCTCCTACGAGCAGTACTTC. It specifies CASSQGIALAGGWVSYEQYF.

The chain uses TRBV5-4 and TRBJ1-2, with 7 bases aligning to TRBD1. The CDR3 runs 17 residues. Trimming at V came to 0 bases and at J to 2 bases, leaving 10 bases not matched to a gene. CDR1 is SGHNT and CDR2 is YYREEE in the germline V gene (reference sequence). The CDR3 sequence is CASSLEGTRDRNYGYTF. CDR3 DNA sequence: TGTGCCAGCAGCTTGGAGGGAACCCGGGACAGAAACTATGGCTACACCTTC.

This chain connects TRBV30 to TRBJ2-1, with 9 bases that match TRBD2. This CDR3 has 14 amino acids. Per the germline V gene, CDR1 is GTSNPN and CDR2 is SVGIG (reference sequence). The J segment lost 3 bases and the V segment lost 8 bases, leaving 8 bases of the junction unmatched. The CDR3 loop reads CATRAGGRYNEQFF. CDR3 DNA: TGTGCCACCCGAGCGGGAGGACGCTACAATGAGCAGTTCTTC.

The chain recombines TRBV6-6 with TRBJ2-5; D remains unclear. V was clipped by 5 bases and J by 2 bases, with 6 bases between them. The CDR3 has 12 amino acids. Germline V gene data show CDR1 as MNHNY and CDR2 as SVGAGI (reference sequence). CDR3 coding DNA: TGTGCCAGCAGTCTCCTTCAAGAGACCCAGTACTTC. This sequence encodes CASSLLQETQYF.

CDR3 DNA sequence: TGTGCCAGCAGTGTCTTTATCGATCAGCCCCAGCATTTT. Its translation is CASSVFIDQPQHF. V is TRBV2 and J is TRBJ1-5, with D hard to call. Per germline, CDR1 SNHLY and CDR2 FYNNEI. Deletions cut 4 bases from V and 5 bases from J, with 9 bases between. The CDR3 runs 13 residues.

This clone appeared a few times. The chain employs TRBV6-1 and TRBJ2-7, with a weak D call TRBD2 (7 bases). The V gene lost 3 bases and the J gene lost 5 bases, with 23 bases spanning the gap. The length of the CDR3 is 17 residues. From germline, CDR1 is MNHNS and CDR2 SASEGT. This chain's CDR3 is CASSDIAGGGRGDEQYF. The DNA for the CDR3 is TGTGCCAGCAGTGATATAGCGGGTGGGGGCCGAGGGGACGAGCAGTACTTC.

The sample holds one count of this clone. The V gene is TRBV4-3, the J gene TRBJ2-3; D may be TRBD2 (5 bases). The germline V gene encodes CDR1 LGHNA and CDR2 YSLEER. The CDR3 runs to 16 residues. Trimming took off 1 base at V and 0 bases at J, with 11 bases between the two ends. The CDR3 here is CASSQVARASTDTQYF. CDR3 nucleotide sequence: TGCGCCAGCAGCCAAGTAGCGAGGGCTAGCACAGATACGCAGTATTTT.

The chain combines TRBV5-1 with TRBJ2-5; 7 bases are a match to TRBD1. With 5 bases clipped from V and 2 bases from J, the junction kept 3 bases outside the gene matches. Germline CDR1 and CDR2: SGHRS and YFSETQ. The CDR3 has 13 amino acids. The CDR3 spells CASRGQSQETQYF. The CDR3 nucleotides read TGCGCCAGCAGGGGACAGTCGCAAGAGACCCAGTACTTC.

The CDR3 loop is CASSQDKREKLFF. The CDR3 DNA sequence: TGCGCCAGCAGCCAAGATAAGCGGGAAAAACTGTTTTTT. V usage is TRBV4-3 and J usage is TRBJ1-4; D remains ambiguous. V lost 0 bases, J lost 8 bases, and 7 bases lay in between. Germline CDR1 and CDR2: LGHNA and YSLEER. The CDR3 has 13 residues.

This chain joins TRBV21-1 and TRBJ1-1. TRBV21-1 is flagged as a pseudogene. The CDR3 covers 15 residues. CDR3 residues: CASSKHSQRCTEAFF. Written as DNA, the CDR3 is TGTGCCAGCAGCAAGCACAGCCAGCGGTGCACTGAAGCTTTCTTT.

The chain has TRBV4-3 and TRBJ1-2, with 8 bases aligning to TRBD1. The CDR3 loop spans 17 amino acids. The germline CDR1 and CDR2 sequences are LGHNA and YSLEER. The junction had 9 bases not matched to a gene; V was cut back by 0 bases and J by 3 bases. The CDR3 here is CASSQEGPRQGHYGYTF. CDR3 DNA sequence: TGCGCCAGCAGCCAAGAGGGGCCCCGACAGGGGCACTATGGCTACACCTTC.

The chain combines TRBV10-3 with TRBJ2-5; 7 nucleotides match TRBD1. V shed 5 bases and J 4 bases; nucleotides not matched to a gene: 10. This CDR3 spans 15 amino acids. Germline CDR1 and CDR2: ENHRY and SYGVKD. Here the CDR3 reads CAISTRQGKRETQYF. CDR3 sequence (DNA): TGTGCCATCAGTACCCGACAGGGAAAACGAGAGACCCAGTACTTC.

The V gene is TRBV4-2, the J gene TRBJ2-1; no reliable D call. V was cut by 3 bases and J by 3 bases, with 9 bases left in between. This CDR3 spans 14 amino acids. The V gene's germline CDR1 is LGHNA and CDR2 YNFKEQ. The CDR3 DNA is TGTGCCAGCAGCCACCGAGCGAACTACAATGAGCAGTTCTTC. The encoded protein is CASSHRANYNEQFF.

The chain employs TRBV20-1 and TRBJ1-5; D gene ambiguous. The CDR3 has 11 residues. Looked up from germline, CDR1 is DFQATT and CDR2 is SNEGSKA (reference sequence). The ends were cut back, 1 base at V and 12 bases at J, with 10 bases in the middle. The CDR3 region has the DNA TGCAGTGCTAGAGTAGATGTTATCCAGCATTTT. Its translation is CSARVDVIQHF.